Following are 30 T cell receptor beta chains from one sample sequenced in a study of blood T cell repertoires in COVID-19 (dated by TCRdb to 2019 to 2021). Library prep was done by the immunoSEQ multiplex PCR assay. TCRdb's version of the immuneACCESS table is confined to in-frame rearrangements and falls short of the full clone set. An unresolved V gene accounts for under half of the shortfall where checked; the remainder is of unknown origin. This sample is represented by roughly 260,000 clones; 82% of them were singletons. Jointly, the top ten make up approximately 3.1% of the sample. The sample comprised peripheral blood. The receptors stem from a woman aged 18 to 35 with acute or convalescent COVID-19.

The CDR3 protein is CASSLGLAGVNEQFF. CDR3 in DNA: TGTGCCAGCAGCTTGGGGCTAGCGGGAGTCAATGAGCAGTTCTTC. V gene TRBV5-4 combines with J gene TRBJ2-1; the match to TRBD2 covers 10 bases. V was clipped by 0 bases and J by 6 bases; unmatched bases: 3. Germline-derived CDR1 and CDR2 are SGHNT and YYREEE (reference sequence). This CDR3 is built from 15 residues. The whole variable domain, filled in from reference TRBV5-4 and TRBJ2-1, reads ETGVTQSPTHLIKTRGQQVTLRCSSQSGHNTVSWYQQALGQGPQFIFQYYREEENGRGNFPPRFSGLQFPNYSSELNVNALELDDSALYLCASSLGLAGVNEQFFGPGTRLTVL.

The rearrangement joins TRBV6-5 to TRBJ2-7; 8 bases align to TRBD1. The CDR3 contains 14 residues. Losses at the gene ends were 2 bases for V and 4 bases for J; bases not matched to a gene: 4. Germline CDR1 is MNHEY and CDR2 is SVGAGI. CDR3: CASSYGTGTYEQYF. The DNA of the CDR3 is TGTGCCAGCAGTTACGGGACAGGTACATACGAGCAGTACTTC.

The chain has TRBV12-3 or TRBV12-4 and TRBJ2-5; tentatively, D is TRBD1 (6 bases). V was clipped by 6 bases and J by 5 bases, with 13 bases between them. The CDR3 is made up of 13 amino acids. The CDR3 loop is CASRLTGLETQYF. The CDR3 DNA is TGTGCCAGCAGACTGACAGGTCTGGAGACCCAGTACTTC.

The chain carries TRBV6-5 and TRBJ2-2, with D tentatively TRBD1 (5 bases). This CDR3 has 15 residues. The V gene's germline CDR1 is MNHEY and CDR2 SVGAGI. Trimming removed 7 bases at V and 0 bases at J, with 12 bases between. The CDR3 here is CASTRQNSNTGELFF. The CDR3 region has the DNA TGTGCCAGCACCAGACAGAACTCGAACACCGGGGAGCTGTTTTTT.

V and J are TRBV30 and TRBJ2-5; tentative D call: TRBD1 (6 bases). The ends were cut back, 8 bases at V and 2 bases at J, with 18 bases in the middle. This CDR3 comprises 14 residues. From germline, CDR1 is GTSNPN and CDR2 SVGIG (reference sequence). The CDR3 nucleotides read TGTGCCCTTGATGGGGGCCAGGGACAAGAGACCCAGTACTTC. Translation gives CALDGGQGQETQYF.

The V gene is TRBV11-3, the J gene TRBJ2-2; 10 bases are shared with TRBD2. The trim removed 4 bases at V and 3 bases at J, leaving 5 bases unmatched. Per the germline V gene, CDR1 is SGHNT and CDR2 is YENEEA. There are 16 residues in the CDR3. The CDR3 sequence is CASSSLAGVDTGELFF. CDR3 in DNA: TGTGCCAGCAGCTCCCTAGCGGGAGTGGACACCGGGGAGCTGTTTTTT.

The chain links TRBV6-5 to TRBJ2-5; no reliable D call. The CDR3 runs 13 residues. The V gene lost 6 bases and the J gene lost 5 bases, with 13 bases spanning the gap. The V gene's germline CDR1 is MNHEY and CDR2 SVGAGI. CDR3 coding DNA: TGTGCCAGCAGGGGCAGGAATAGGGAGACCCAGTACTTC. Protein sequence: CASRGRNRETQYF.

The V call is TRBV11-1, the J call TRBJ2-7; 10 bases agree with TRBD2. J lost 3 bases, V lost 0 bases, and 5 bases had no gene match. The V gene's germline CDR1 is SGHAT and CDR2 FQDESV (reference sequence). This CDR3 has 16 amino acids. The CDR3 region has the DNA TGTGCCAGCAGCTTAGCTCCTCTAGCGGGAGACTACGAGCAGTACTTC. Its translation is CASSLAPLAGDYEQYF. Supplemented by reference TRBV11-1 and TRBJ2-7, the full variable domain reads EAEVAQSPRYKITEKSQAVAFWCDPISGHATLYWYRQILGQGPELLVQFQDESVVDDSQLPKDRFSAERLKGVDSTLKIQPAELGDSAMYLCASSLAPLAGDYEQYFGPGTRLTVT.

The CDR3 region has the DNA TGTGCCAGCAGTACGGGGACAGGGGGAACTGAAGCTTTCTTT. Its protein is CASSTGTGGTEAFF. This chain connects TRBV27 to TRBJ1-1; 11 nucleotides match TRBD1. This CDR3 is 14 amino acids long. The germline gives CDR1 MNHEY, CDR2 SMNVEV (reference sequence). The junction had 4 bases not matched to a gene; V was cut back by 5 bases and J by 5 bases.

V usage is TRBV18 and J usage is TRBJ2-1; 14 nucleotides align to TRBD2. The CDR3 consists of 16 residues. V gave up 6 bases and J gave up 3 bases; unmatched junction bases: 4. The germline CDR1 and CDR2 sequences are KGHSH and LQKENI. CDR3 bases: TGTGCCAGCTCTCGGACTAGCGGGGGGCTCTACAATGAGCAGTTCTTC. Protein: CASSRTSGGLYNEQFF. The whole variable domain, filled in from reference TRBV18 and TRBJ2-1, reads NAGVMQNPRHLVRRRGQEARLRCSPMKGHSHVYWYRQLPEEGLKFMVYLQKENIIDESGMPKERFSAEFPKEGPSILRIQQVVRGDSAAYFCASSRTSGGLYNEQFFGPGTRLTVL.

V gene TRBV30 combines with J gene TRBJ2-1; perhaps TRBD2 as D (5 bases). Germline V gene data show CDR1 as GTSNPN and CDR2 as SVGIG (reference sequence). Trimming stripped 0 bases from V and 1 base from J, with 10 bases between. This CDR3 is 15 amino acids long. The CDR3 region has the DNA TGTGCCTGGAGTGTACCCGGGAAGTCCTACAATGAGCAGTTCTTC. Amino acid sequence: CAWSVPGKSYNEQFF. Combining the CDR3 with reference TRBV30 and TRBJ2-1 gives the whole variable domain SQTIHQWPATLVQPVGSPLSLECTVEGTSNPNLYWYRQAAGRGLQLLFYSVGIGQISSEVPQNLSASRPQDRQFILSSKKLLLSDSGFYLCAWSVPGKSYNEQFFGPGTRLTVL.

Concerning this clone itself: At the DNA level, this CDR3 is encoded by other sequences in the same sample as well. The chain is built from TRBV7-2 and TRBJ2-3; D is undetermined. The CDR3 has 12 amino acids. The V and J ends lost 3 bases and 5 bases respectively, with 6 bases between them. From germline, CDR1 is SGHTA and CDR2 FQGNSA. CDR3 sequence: CASSLTGDTQYF. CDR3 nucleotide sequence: TGTGCCAGCAGCTTGACTGGAGATACGCAGTATTTT.

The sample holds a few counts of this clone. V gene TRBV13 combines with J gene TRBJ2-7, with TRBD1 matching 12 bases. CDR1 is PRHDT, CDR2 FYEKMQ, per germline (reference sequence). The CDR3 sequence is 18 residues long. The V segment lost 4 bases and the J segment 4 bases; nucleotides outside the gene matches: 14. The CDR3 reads CASSSSGTGGLVGYEQYF. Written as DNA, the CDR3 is TGTGCCAGCAGCTCGTCCGGGACAGGGGGCCTAGTTGGTTACGAGCAGTACTTC. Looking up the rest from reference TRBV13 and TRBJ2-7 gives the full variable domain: AAGVIQSPRHLIKEKRETATLKCYPIPRHDTVYWYQQGPGQDPQFLISFYEKMQSDKGSIPDRFSAQQFSDYHSELNMSSLELGDSALYFCASSSSGTGGLVGYEQYFGPGTRLTVT.

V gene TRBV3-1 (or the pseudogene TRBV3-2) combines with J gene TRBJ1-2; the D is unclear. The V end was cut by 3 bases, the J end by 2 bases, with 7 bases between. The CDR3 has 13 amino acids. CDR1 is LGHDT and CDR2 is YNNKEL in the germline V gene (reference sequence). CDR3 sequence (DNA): TGTGCCAGCAGCCAGTACAGAAACTATGGCTACACCTTC. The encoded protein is CASSQYRNYGYTF.

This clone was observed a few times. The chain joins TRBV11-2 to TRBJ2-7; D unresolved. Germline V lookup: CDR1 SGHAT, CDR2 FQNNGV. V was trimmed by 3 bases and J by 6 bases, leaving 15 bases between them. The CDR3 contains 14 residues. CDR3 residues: CASSFLQTATEQYF. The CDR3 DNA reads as TGTGCCAGCAGCTTCTTACAGACGGCCACCGAGCAGTACTTC.

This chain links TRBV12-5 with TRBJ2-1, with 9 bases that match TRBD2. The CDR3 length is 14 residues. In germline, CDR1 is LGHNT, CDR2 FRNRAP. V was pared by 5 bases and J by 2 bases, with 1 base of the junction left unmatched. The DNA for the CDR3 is TGTGCTAGTGGTCCTAGCGGGACCTACAATGAGCAGTTCTTC. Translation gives CASGPSGTYNEQFF.

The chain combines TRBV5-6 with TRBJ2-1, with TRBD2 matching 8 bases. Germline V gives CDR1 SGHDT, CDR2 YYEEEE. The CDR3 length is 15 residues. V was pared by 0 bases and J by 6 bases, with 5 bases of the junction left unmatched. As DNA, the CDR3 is TGTGCCAGCAGCTTGGGACTAGCGAAACCCAATGAGCAGTTCTTC. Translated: CASSLGLAKPNEQFF.

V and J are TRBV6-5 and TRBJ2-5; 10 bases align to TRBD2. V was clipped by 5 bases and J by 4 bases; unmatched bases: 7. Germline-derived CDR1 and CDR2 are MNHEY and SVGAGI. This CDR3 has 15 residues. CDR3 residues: CASSPIAGGGETQYF. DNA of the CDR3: TGTGCCAGCAGTCCAATAGCGGGAGGTGGAGAGACCCAGTACTTC.

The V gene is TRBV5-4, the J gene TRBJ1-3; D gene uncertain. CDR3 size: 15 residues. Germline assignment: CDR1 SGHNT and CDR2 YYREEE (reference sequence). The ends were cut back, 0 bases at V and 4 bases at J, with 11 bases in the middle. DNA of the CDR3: TGTGCCAGCAGCTTGGATTGGGCCTCGGGAAACACCATATATTTT. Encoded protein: CASSLDWASGNTIYF. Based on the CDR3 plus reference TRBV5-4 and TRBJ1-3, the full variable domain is ETGVTQSPTHLIKTRGQQVTLRCSSQSGHNTVSWYQQALGQGPQFIFQYYREEENGRGNFPPRFSGLQFPNYSSELNVNALELDDSALYLCASSLDWASGNTIYFGEGSWLTVV.

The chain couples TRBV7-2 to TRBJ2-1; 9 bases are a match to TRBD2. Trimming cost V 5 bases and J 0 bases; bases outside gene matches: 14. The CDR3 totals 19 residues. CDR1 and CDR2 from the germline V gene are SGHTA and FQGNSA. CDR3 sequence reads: CASSPLAGVSVSSYNEQFF. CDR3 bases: TGTGCCAGCAGCCCACTAGCGGGCGTTTCGGTGAGCTCCTACAATGAGCAGTTCTTC.

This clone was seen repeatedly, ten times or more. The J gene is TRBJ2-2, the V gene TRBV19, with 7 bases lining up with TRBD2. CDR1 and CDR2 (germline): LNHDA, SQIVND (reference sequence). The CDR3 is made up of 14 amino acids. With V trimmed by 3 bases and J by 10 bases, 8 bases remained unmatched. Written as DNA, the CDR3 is TGTGCCAGTAGTATTAGGCCTAGCGGCGCGGAGCTGTTTTTT. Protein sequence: CASSIRPSGAELFF.

CDR3: CASSFDRGLSYEQYF. In DNA, the CDR3 is TGTGCCAGCAGTTTCGACAGGGGTTTGTCCTACGAGCAGTACTTC. The chain employs TRBV6-5 and TRBJ2-7, with 8 bases aligning to TRBD1. The germline CDR1 and CDR2 sequences are MNHEY and SVGAGI. V lost 4 bases and J lost 1; bases outside the gene matches: 6. The CDR3 loop spans 15 amino acids.

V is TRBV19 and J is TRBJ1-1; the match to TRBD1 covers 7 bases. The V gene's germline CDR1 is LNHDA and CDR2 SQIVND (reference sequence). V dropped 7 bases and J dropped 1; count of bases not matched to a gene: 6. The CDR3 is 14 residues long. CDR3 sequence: CASIRSGGNTEAFF. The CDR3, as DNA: TGTGCCAGTATCAGGTCAGGGGGGAACACTGAAGCTTTCTTT.

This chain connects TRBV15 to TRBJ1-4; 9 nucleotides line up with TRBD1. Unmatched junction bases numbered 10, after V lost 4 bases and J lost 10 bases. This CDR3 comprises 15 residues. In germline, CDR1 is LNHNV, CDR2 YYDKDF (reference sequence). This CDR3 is CATSTDGTGSGKLFF. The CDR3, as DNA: TGTGCCACCAGCACAGACGGGACAGGGTCCGGAAAACTGTTTTTT.

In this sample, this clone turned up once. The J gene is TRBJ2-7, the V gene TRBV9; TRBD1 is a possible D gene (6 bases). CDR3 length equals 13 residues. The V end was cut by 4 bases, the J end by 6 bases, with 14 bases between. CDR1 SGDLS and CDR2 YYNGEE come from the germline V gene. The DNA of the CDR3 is TGTGCCAGCAGCCTAGGGACACGAGGCGAGCAGTACTTC. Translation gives CASSLGTRGEQYF.

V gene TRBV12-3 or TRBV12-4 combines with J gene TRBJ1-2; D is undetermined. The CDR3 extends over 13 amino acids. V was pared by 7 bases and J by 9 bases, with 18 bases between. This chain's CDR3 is CASTLDGIARYTF. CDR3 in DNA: TGTGCCAGCACCCTGGACGGAATAGCGCGCTACACCTTC.

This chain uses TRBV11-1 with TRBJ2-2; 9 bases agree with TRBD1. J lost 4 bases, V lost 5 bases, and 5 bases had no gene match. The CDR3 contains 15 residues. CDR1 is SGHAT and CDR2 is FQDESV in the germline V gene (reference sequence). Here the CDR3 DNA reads TGTGCCAGCAGCACAGGACAGGGGTTCACCGGGGAGCTGTTTTTT. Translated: CASSTGQGFTGELFF.

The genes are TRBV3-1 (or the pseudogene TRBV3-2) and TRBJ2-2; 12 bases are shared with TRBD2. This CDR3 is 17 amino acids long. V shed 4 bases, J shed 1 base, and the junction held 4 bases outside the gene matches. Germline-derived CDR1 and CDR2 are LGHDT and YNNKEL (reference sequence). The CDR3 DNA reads TGTGCCAGCAGCCCCCGGACTAGCGGGGAGAACACCGGGGAGCTGTTTTTT. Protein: CASSPRTSGENTGELFF.

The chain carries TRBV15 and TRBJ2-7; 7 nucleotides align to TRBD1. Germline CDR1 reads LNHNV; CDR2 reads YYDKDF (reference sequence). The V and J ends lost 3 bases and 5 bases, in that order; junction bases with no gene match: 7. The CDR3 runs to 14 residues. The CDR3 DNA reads TGTGCCACCAGCAGCCGGGACAGTCGTCACGAGCAGTACTTC. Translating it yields CATSSRDSRHEQYF.

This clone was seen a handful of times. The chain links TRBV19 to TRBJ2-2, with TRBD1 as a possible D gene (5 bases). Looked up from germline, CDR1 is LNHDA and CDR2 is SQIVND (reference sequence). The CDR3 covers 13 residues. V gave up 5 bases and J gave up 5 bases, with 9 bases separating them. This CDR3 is CASSGQGTGELFF. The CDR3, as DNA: TGTGCCAGTAGTGGGCAGGGAACCGGGGAGCTGTTTTTT.